What follows are 11 T cell receptor beta chains derived from one specimen sequenced in a study of control samples from healthy donors and cancer patients. The table came from immunoSEQ multiplex PCR; TCRdb's copy has only in-frame clones and leaves some out. This table has 100,000 to 150,000 clones, 80% to 95% appearing once. The sequenced material came from blood. The receptor set was obtained from a man younger than 35 in good health.

The chain recombines TRBV20-1 with TRBJ2-1; 9 nucleotides agree with TRBD1. V lost 3 bases and J lost 14; bases outside the gene matches: 2. CDR1 and CDR2 from the germline V gene are DFQATT and SNEGSKA (reference sequence). CDR3 size: 10 residues. The CDR3 DNA is TGCAGTGCTAGCCGGGACAGGGAGTTCTTC. Translating it yields CSASRDREFF.

CDR3 sequence: CASSTAPGGLNTEAFF. The CDR3 region has the DNA TGTGCCAGCAGCACGGCCCCAGGGGGCCTGAACACTGAAGCTTTCTTT. This sequence joins TRBV7-9 and TRBJ1-1; 8 bases are shared with TRBD1. J gave up 0 bases and V 5 bases, and 8 bases lay outside the gene matches. From germline, CDR1 is SEHNR and CDR2 FQNEAQ (reference sequence). The CDR3 is 16 residues long.

The chain carries TRBV19 and TRBJ2-1, with a weak D call TRBD1 (7 bases). The CDR3 length is 17 residues. Germline V lookup: CDR1 LNHDA, CDR2 SQIVND (reference sequence). Trimming shortened V by 6 bases and J by 8 bases, and 26 bases separated the two germline ends. This chain's CDR3 is CASRADRKWRVRDEQFF. The CDR3 bases are TGTGCCAGTAGGGCGGACAGGAAGTGGAGGGTAAGGGATGAGCAGTTCTTC.

The J gene is TRBJ2-1, the V gene TRBV11-3; 8 positions match TRBD1. V dropped 1 base and J dropped 7; count of bases not matched to a gene: 6. CDR1 is SGHNT, CDR2 YENEEA, per germline. This CDR3 is 15 amino acids long. The DNA for the CDR3 is TGTGCCAGCAGCTTAGCCGGACAGGGTCATAATGAGCAGTTCTTC. Translation: CASSLAGQGHNEQFF.

The chain uses TRBV5-1 and TRBJ1-1; 9 bases fit TRBD1. The J segment lost 0 bases and the V segment lost 4 bases, leaving 13 bases of the junction unmatched. Germline lookup yields CDR1 SGHRS and CDR2 YFSETQ. CDR3 length: 18 amino acids. The CDR3 sequence is CASSTRGQGSRMNTEAFF. The CDR3 region has the DNA TGCGCCAGCAGCACGCGGGGACAGGGAAGCCGGATGAACACTGAAGCTTTCTTT.

The gene calls are TRBV19 and TRBJ1-2, with D perhaps TRBD1 (5 bases). The CDR3 extends over 14 amino acids. The germline gives CDR1 LNHDA, CDR2 SQIVND (reference sequence). V was clipped by 7 bases and J by 1 base, with 13 bases between them. The CDR3 coding sequence is TGTGCCAGTACCGCCGACAGTCTTAACTATGGCTACACCTTC. Amino acids: CASTADSLNYGYTF.

The chain links TRBV7-6 to TRBJ2-3, with 10 bases aligning to TRBD2. This CDR3 has 17 amino acids. V was pared by 5 bases and J by 2 bases, with 10 bases of the junction left unmatched. Germline CDR1 is SGHVS and CDR2 is FNYEAQ. In DNA, the CDR3 is TGTGCCAGCAGCCCCACCCGGACTAGCGGATACACAGATACGCAGTATTTT. It codes for CASSPTRTSGYTDTQYF.

The rearrangement joins TRBV7-2 to TRBJ1-6, with TRBD1 matching 7 bases. Trimming removed 5 bases from V and 7 bases from J; junction bases left unmatched: 8. This CDR3 has 15 residues. Germline CDR1 and CDR2: SGHTA and FQGNSA. CDR3 region: CASSHRQGLNSPLHF. In DNA form, the CDR3 reads TGTGCCAGCAGCCATCGACAGGGTTTGAATTCACCCCTCCACTTT. Together with reference TRBV7-2 and TRBJ1-6, the CDR3 gives the full variable domain: GAGVSQSPSNKVTEKGKDVELRCDPISGHTALYWYRQSLGQGLEFLIYFQGNSAPDKSGLPSDRFSAERTGGSVSTLTIQRTQQEDSAVYLCASSHRQGLNSPLHFGNGTRLTVT.

The chain is built from TRBV28 and TRBJ1-4, with 9 bases lining up with TRBD1. V trimming: 1 base; J trimming: 3 bases; junction bases outside the gene matches: 3. The germline V gene has CDR1 MDHEN and CDR2 SYDVKM. This CDR3 contains 16 residues. The CDR3 nucleotides are TGTGCCAGCAGTTTATTGGACAGGGGCTCTAATGAAAAACTGTTTTTT. Translated: CASSLLDRGSNEKLFF.

V and J are TRBV15 and TRBJ2-1, with D possibly being TRBD1 (5 bases). There are 17 residues in the CDR3. In germline, CDR1 is LNHNV, CDR2 YYDKDF (reference sequence). V gave up 2 bases and J gave up 0 bases, with 14 bases separating them. CDR3 sequence: CATSRPIGVNSYNEQFF. CDR3 sequence (DNA): TGTGCCACCAGCAGACCTATAGGGGTTAACTCCTACAATGAGCAGTTCTTC. The full variable domain, rest sourced from reference TRBV15 and TRBJ2-1, is DAMVIQNPRYQVTQFGKPVTLSCSQTLNHNVMYWYQQKSSQAPKLLFHYYDKDFNNEADTPDNFQSRRPNTSFCFLDIRSPGLGDTAMYLCATSRPIGVNSYNEQFFGPGTRLTVL.

The gene calls are TRBV5-4 and TRBJ2-3; TRBD2 agrees at 14 bases. Losses at the gene ends were 4 bases for V and 3 bases for J; bases not matched to a gene: 4. This CDR3 has 16 residues. Germline V lookup: CDR1 SGHNT, CDR2 YYREEE (reference sequence). CDR3 sequence: CASSGGLAGVTDTQYF. The CDR3 DNA reads TGTGCCAGCAGCGGGGGACTAGCGGGGGTTACAGATACGCAGTATTTT.